The present T cell receptor beta chain was sequenced within a study of T cell changes during pregnancy in multiple sclerosis. This clone was seen just once. TCRdb's table, derived via immunoSEQ multiplex PCR, lists solely in-frame clones and lacks some. Among around 100,000 clones, 91% were seen once, and the ten largest hold 3% to 3.5%. The CDR3 is made up of 16 amino acids. J lost 5 bases, V lost 7 bases, and 9 bases had no gene match. Germline values: CDR1 MDHEN, CDR2 SYDVKM. The chain joins TRBV28 to TRBJ2-7; 15 bases map to TRBD2. This TCR was sampled from a female donor with multiple sclerosis, enrolled in a pregnancy study. The specimen was peripheral blood, collected in the second trimester of pregnancy. CDR3 loop: CASKTGTSGRFNEQYF. CDR3 sequence (DNA): TGTGCCAGCAAGACCGGGACTAGCGGGAGGTTCAACGAGCAGTACTTC.